These 4 T cell receptor beta chains share one sample of origin, sequenced in a study of spatial heterogeneity in lung cancer. Time point meaning: sample taken at primary tumor resection. MiXCR was run by TCRdb on the 5' RACE reads, yielding one entry per CDR3 protein. Counted here are thousands of distinct CDR3 sequences, roughly 5% occurring once; the ten biggest clones make up just over 9%. The specimen comprised normal lung tissue next to the tumor, sampled at surgery. Receptor source: a female donor with early-stage non-small cell lung cancer.

The rearrangement uses TRBV12-3 or TRBV12-4 and TRBJ1-4, with 8 bases matching TRBD1. Trimming removed 3 bases from V and 8 bases from J; junction bases left unmatched: 20. The CDR3 covers 19 residues. CDR3 protein: CASSFWFRGHPNEDEKLFF. The CDR3 nucleotides read TGTGCCAGCAGTTTTTGGTTCAGGGGGCACCCAAACGAGGACGAAAAACTGTTTTTT.

This clonotype was seen many times. The chain carries TRBV20-1 and TRBJ2-7; D ambiguous. Germline assignment: CDR1 DFQATT and CDR2 SNEGSKA (reference sequence). Trimming took 3 bases from V and 1 from J, leaving 16 bases between them. CDR3 size: 15 residues. The CDR3 sequence is CSASLRSRSSYEQYF. The CDR3 DNA is TGCAGTGCTAGTCTACGATCTAGAAGTTCCTACGAGCAGTACTTC.

This clonotype is termed medium-sized. This chain uses TRBV20-1 with TRBJ1-5, with D possibly being TRBD1 (6 bases). CDR3 length equals 13 residues. CDR1 DFQATT and CDR2 SNEGSKA come from the germline V gene (reference sequence). The germline V and J ends were trimmed by 6 bases and 2 bases, with 11 bases remaining between them. As DNA, the CDR3 is TGCAGTGCCCCCCCAGGGGGCAATCAGCCCCAGCATTTT. Its translation is CSAPPGGNQPQHF.

This clonotype turned up a few times. This chain joins TRBV5-1 and TRBJ2-7; unclear D gene. Germline CDR1 reads SGHRS; CDR2 reads YFSETQ. This CDR3 has 14 amino acids. Trimming removed 0 bases from V and 1 base from J, with 8 bases in between. CDR3 residues: CASSLVPESYEQYF. The CDR3, as DNA: TGCGCCAGCAGCTTGGTTCCGGAATCCTACGAGCAGTACTTC. The variable domain in full, with the rest retrieved from reference TRBV5-1 and TRBJ2-7, is KAGVTQTPRYLIKTRGQQVTLSCSPISGHRSVSWYQQTPGQGLQFLFEYFSETQRNKGNFPGRFSGRQFSNSRSEMNVSTLELGDSALYLCASSLVPESYEQYFGPGTRLTVT.